The clone carrying this T cell receptor beta chain has a count of ten or more. The antigen remains undetermined. With a duration under 2 months, the hyperthyroidism was newly diagnosed in patients aged 18 to 65. For the diagnoses, clinical symptoms, serum thyroxine and TRAb, thyroid ultrasound and orbital computed tomography were used. PBMCs were derived from about 10 ml fresh peripheral blood. The source of the sample is a study of T cells in Graves' hyperthyroidism and ophthalmopathy. General study points: In the blood, most expanded thyroid clonotypes above 0.001 appeared as well.

Using RNA transcripts as the source, TCR beta CDR3 regions were amplified. Researchers ran a first-round RT-PCR on the TCR CDR3 using the HTBI primer set. MiXCR, run by TCRdb on the multiplex PCR reads, gives a single entry per CDR3 protein. The table shows about 200,000 distinct CDR3 sequences, with less than 20% occurring only once. Trimming cost V 5 bases and J 8 bases; bases outside gene matches: 5. Germline lookup yields CDR1 MNHEY and CDR2 SMNVEV (reference sequence). This CDR3 spans 15 amino acids. The origin of this receptor is a woman aged 45-60 years with Graves' hyperthyroidism. The V and J genes are TRBV27 and TRBJ2-1, with TRBD2 identical over 14 bases. Sequencing used blood. CDR3 bases: TGTGCCAGCAGTCAAAGGGGACTAGCGGGAGATGAGCAGTTCTTC. It specifies CASSQRGLAGDEQFF.